The clone carrying this TCR beta chain was seen at least ten times. TCRdb reprocessed the 5' RACE reads with MiXCR, giving one entry per CDR3 protein. Here the sample spans 50,000 to 55,000 distinct CDR3 sequences, about 3.8% being singletons. The CDR3 consists of 14 residues. Trimming took 7 bases from V and 1 from J; bases not matched to a gene: 5. The data were taken from a study of neurological immune-mediated disorders. This chain links TRBV12-3 or TRBV12-4 with TRBJ1-1; 8 nucleotides agree with TRBD1. The receptor's source is a man aged 55-75 years with multiple sclerosis. Sample: PBMCs. CDR3 residues: CASTMDRANTEAFF. The CDR3, as DNA: TGTGCCAGCACTATGGACAGGGCGAACACTGAAGCTTTCTTT.